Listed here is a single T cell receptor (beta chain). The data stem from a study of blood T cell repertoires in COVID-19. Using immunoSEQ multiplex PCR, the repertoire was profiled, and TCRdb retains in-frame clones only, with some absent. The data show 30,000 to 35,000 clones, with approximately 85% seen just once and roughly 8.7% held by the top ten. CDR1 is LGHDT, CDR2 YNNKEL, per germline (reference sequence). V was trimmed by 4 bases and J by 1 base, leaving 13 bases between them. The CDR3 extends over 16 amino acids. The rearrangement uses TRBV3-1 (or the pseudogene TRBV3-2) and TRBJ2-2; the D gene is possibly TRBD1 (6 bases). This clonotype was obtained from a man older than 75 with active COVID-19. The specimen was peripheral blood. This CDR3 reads CASSRPGHLNTGELFF. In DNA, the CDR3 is TGTGCCAGCAGCCGACCGGGACACCTGAACACCGGGGAGCTGTTTTTT.